The 29 T cell receptor beta chains below were found in one sample sequenced in a study of Graves' ophthalmopathy and Graves' hyperthyroidism. TCR beta CDR3 regions were amplified from RNA transcripts. Investigators did first-round RT-PCR with HTBI primers, then second-round multiplex PCR. TCRdb fed the multiplex PCR reads into MiXCR, producing one record per CDR3 protein. This sample has about 380,000 distinct CDR3 sequences; 15% to 17% occur once, and the top ten carry about 7%. Sequencing used peripheral blood. The receptors derive from a young woman with stable Graves' hyperthyroidism.

This clonotype was found many times. The V gene is TRBV5-1, the J gene TRBJ2-7; 8 nucleotides align to TRBD2. The V gene's germline CDR1 is SGHRS and CDR2 YFSETQ. V trimming: 4 bases; J trimming: 7 bases; junction bases outside the gene matches: 10. The CDR3 is 14 amino acids. In DNA, the CDR3 is TGCGCCAGCAGCCCCGGGACTAGTGAAGGGGAGCAGTACTTC. Its translation: CASSPGTSEGEQYF. Full variable domain (outside the CDR3, taken from reference TRBV5-1 and TRBJ2-7): KAGVTQTPRYLIKTRGQQVTLSCSPISGHRSVSWYQQTPGQGLQFLFEYFSETQRNKGNFPGRFSGRQFSNSRSEMNVSTLELGDSALYLCASSPGTSEGEQYFGPGTRLTVT.

This clonotype occurred many times. The V gene is TRBV12-3 or TRBV12-4, the J gene TRBJ1-3; TRBD1 agrees at 9 bases. V shed 7 bases, J shed 7 bases, and the junction held 11 bases outside the gene matches. The CDR3 totals 15 residues. The CDR3 nucleotides read TGTGCCAGCACCCCGGGGGACAGGGTATTGAACACCATATATTTT. Protein: CASTPGDRVLNTIYF.

About this clonotype: At one end the junction does not follow the germline gene, possibly because of a read error. This sequence joins TRBV6-1 and TRBJ2-4; D gene ambiguous. Germline V gene data show CDR1 as MNHNS and CDR2 as SASEGT. The CDR3 length is 11 residues. The CDR3 DNA follows: TGTGTCAGCACCCACCTAAACATTCAGTACTTC. Translated, it gives CVSTHLNIQYF.

This chain uses TRBV18 with TRBJ1-5; D is undetermined. CDR1 is KGHSH, CDR2 LQKENI, per germline. The CDR3 contains 15 residues. V shed 3 bases and J shed 0 bases, with 9 bases lying between them. The CDR3 loop is CASSPDGNSNQPQHF. In DNA, the CDR3 is TGTGCCAGCTCACCTGACGGGAATAGCAATCAGCCCCAGCATTTT.

This clonotype was counted at least ten times. V is TRBV20-1 and J is TRBJ1-1, with TRBD1 matching over 11 bases. Germline V gene lookup returns CDR1 DFQATT and CDR2 SNEGSKA (reference sequence). The V gene end was trimmed by 3 bases and the J gene end by 5 bases; junction bases not matched to a gene: 11. This CDR3 has 16 amino acids. CDR3 in DNA: TGCAGTGCTAGGATTGCGGACAGGGGGCCGGGAACTGAAGCTTTCTTT. This sequence encodes CSARIADRGPGTEAFF.

This clonotype was detected many times. V gene TRBV12-3 or TRBV12-4 combines with J gene TRBJ2-7, with TRBD2 as a possible D gene (5 bases). With 5 bases removed from V and 7 bases from J, the gap between germline ends came to 18 bases. This CDR3 contains 14 residues. CDR3 DNA sequence: TGTGCCAGCAGTCTCGGAGGAAGGCCCGCAGAGCAGTACTTC. Translating gives CASSLGGRPAEQYF.

This clonotype was detected a few times. The chain carries TRBV14 and TRBJ1-6; D call uncertain. The CDR3 runs 16 residues. Per germline, CDR1 SGHDN and CDR2 FVKESK. V lost 0 bases to trimming and J lost 0 bases, with 6 bases between them. DNA of the CDR3: TGTGCCAGCAGCCAAGATTCGAGCTCCTATAATTCACCCCTCCACTTT. Translating it yields CASSQDSSSYNSPLHF.

Many counts were recorded for this clonotype. The chain has TRBV7-2 and TRBJ2-7, with D maybe TRBD1 (6 bases). The CDR3 sequence is 16 residues long. CDR1 and CDR2 from the germline V gene are SGHTA and FQGNSA. Trimming removed 2 bases at V and 2 bases at J, with 16 bases between. The CDR3 DNA reads as TGTGCCAGCAGCTTACAGCCAGGGGACATAGCCTACGAGCAGTACTTC. This gives the protein CASSLQPGDIAYEQYF.

This clonotype was seen ten or more times. The chain recombines TRBV12-3 or TRBV12-4 with TRBJ1-3, with no clear D. The V gene lost 8 bases and the J gene lost 7 bases, with 9 bases spanning the gap. The CDR3 extends over 11 amino acids. The CDR3: CASESGNTIYF. The CDR3 DNA is TGTGCCAGCGAGTCCGGGAACACCATATATTTT.

This clonotype appeared many times. The chain recombines TRBV6-5 with TRBJ1-2; 7 nucleotides align to TRBD1. CDR1 and CDR2 from the germline V gene are MNHEY and SVGAGI. After removal of 0 bases from V and 2 bases from J, the junction contained 6 bases not matched to a gene. The CDR3 is 16 amino acids. The CDR3 region is CASSYSGGDGNYGYTF. The DNA for the CDR3 is TGTGCCAGCAGTTACTCAGGGGGCGATGGAAACTATGGCTACACCTTC.

This clonotype appeared many times. The chain recombines TRBV28 with TRBJ1-2; D unresolved. This CDR3 comprises 13 residues. V was trimmed by 9 bases and J by 7 bases, leaving 18 bases between them. Germline V gene sequence: CDR1 MDHEN, CDR2 SYDVKM. The CDR3 nucleotides are TGTGCCAGTTCCCCGCTCGGTTATGGTGGCTACACCTTC. Translation: CASSPLGYGGYTF.

This chain joins TRBV4-2 and TRBJ2-5; 9 bases match TRBD1. V shed 1 base, J shed 5 bases, and the junction held 8 bases outside the gene matches. The CDR3 has 16 residues. The germline CDR1 and CDR2 sequences are LGHNA and YNFKEQ. CDR3 bases: TGTGCCAGCAGCCAAGTGGGGGGACAGGGAGGGGAGACCCAGTACTTC. This translates into CASSQVGGQGGETQYF.

The sample holds many counts of this clonotype. This rearrangement joins TRBV20-1 to TRBJ1-5, with 7 bases matching TRBD1. V gave up 3 bases and J gave up 3 bases; unmatched junction bases: 8. CDR1 DFQATT and CDR2 SNEGSKA come from the germline V gene (reference sequence). This CDR3 is built from 15 residues. CDR3 in DNA: TGCAGTGCTAGTTTCAGGGGGGAGATCAATCAGCCCCAGCATTTT. Protein: CSASFRGEINQPQHF.

In DNA, the CDR3 is TGTGCCAGCATTAACGCTGACAGGGATTATGGCTACACCTTC. Residues: CASINADRDYGYTF. The chain carries TRBV28 and TRBJ1-2; 7 bases map to TRBD1. With V trimmed by 7 bases and J by 5 bases, 10 bases remained unmatched. CDR1 is MDHEN, CDR2 SYDVKM, per germline. The CDR3 extends over 14 amino acids.

This clonotype occurred many times. This chain joins TRBV19 and TRBJ1-5; the D gene is possibly TRBD1 (5 bases). The germline V gene has CDR1 LNHDA and CDR2 SQIVND (reference sequence). This CDR3 is 17 amino acids long. V lost 5 bases, J lost 1 base, and 18 bases lay in between. CDR3 in DNA: TGTGCCAGTAGTGACCATCAGGGTTTATTCAGCAATCAGCCCCAGCATTTT. Translating gives CASSDHQGLFSNQPQHF.

This clonotype showed up many times. The chain is built from TRBV12-3 or TRBV12-4 and TRBJ2-2; 9 nucleotides line up with TRBD2. V was pared by 4 bases and J by 2 bases, with 8 bases of the junction left unmatched. The CDR3 has 17 residues. CDR3 coding DNA: TGTGCCAGCAGTTCGCAGCGACTAGCGGCCAACACCGGGGAGCTGTTTTTT. It translates to CASSSQRLAANTGELFF.

V gene TRBV9 combines with J gene TRBJ1-1; D is perhaps TRBD1 (5 bases). V was cut by 0 bases and J by 13 bases, with 13 bases left in between. Germline V CDR1 and CDR2: SGDLS, YYNGEE. The CDR3 spans 12 residues. The DNA for the CDR3 is TGTGCCAGCAGCGTAGTTGGGGGGACGGTTTTCTTT. This sequence encodes CASSVVGGTVFF.

This clonotype was recorded at least ten times. This chain links TRBV15 with TRBJ1-1, with D unclear. This CDR3 spans 15 amino acids. Germline CDR1 LNHNV, CDR2 YYDKDF (reference sequence). The ends were cut back, 1 base at V and 2 bases at J, with 11 bases in the middle. The CDR3 DNA reads as TGTGCCACCAGCAGAGCCCCGACGGGAAACACTGAAGCTTTCTTT. Protein sequence: CATSRAPTGNTEAFF.

This clonotype was seen many times. The rearrangement uses TRBV20-1 and TRBJ2-7; perhaps TRBD1 as D (5 bases). Trimming shortened V by 2 bases and J by 0 bases, and 11 bases separated the two germline ends. The CDR3 has 14 amino acids. CDR1 is DFQATT, CDR2 SNEGSKA, per germline (reference sequence). The CDR3 bases are TGCAGTGCTAGACACAGGAGCAGCTCCTACGAGCAGTACTTC. It is translated as CSARHRSSSYEQYF.

This clonotype was seen at least ten times. The rearrangement joins TRBV6-1 to TRBJ2-7, with a weak D call TRBD1 (6 bases). The CDR3 sequence is 14 residues long. V dropped 6 bases and J dropped 3 bases, with 15 bases sitting between them. Germline CDR1 reads MNHNS; CDR2 reads SASEGT. CDR3: CASSQRGGDYEQYF. The DNA of the CDR3 is TGTGCCAGCAGCCAAAGAGGGGGAGACTACGAGCAGTACTTC.

This clonotype has at least ten counts. This chain uses TRBV12-3 or TRBV12-4 with TRBJ1-6; D is ambiguous. The CDR3 loop spans 13 amino acids. Trimming pared 5 bases from V and 7 bases from J, leaving 9 bases between. CDR3 sequence: CASSNKINSPLHF. The DNA for the CDR3 is TGTGCCAGCAGTAACAAGATCAATTCACCCCTCCACTTT.

This clonotype has ten or more counts. The chain carries TRBV6-2 or TRBV6-3 and TRBJ1-1, with unresolved D. The CDR3 length is 15 residues. The V end lost 4 bases, the J end lost 0 bases, and 12 bases lay between the germline ends. Germline CDR1 is MNHEY and CDR2 is SVGEGT. CDR3 sequence (DNA): TGTGCCAGCAGTTTCCGAAGGCTCATGAACACTGAAGCTTTCTTT. Amino acids: CASSFRRLMNTEAFF.

This clonotype has a count of ten or more. V and J are TRBV25-1 and TRBJ1-2, with D maybe TRBD1 (5 bases). CDR1 MGHDK and CDR2 SYGVNS come from the germline V gene. This CDR3 contains 12 residues. Trimming took off 5 bases at V and 7 bases at J, with 11 bases between the two ends. Written as DNA, the CDR3 is TGTGCCAGCAGTTTTTCGGGGACTGGCTACACCTTC. Its protein product is CASSFSGTGYTF.

This clonotype came up many times. The rearrangement uses TRBV7-8 and TRBJ2-7; D tentatively fits TRBD1 or TRBD2 (5 bases each). This CDR3 region has 14 residues. CDR1 is SGHVS, CDR2 FQNEAQ, per germline. The V end lost 5 bases, the J end lost 4 bases, and 15 bases lay between the germline ends. In DNA, the CDR3 is TGTGCCAGCAGCCACCCGGGGCGCCCGTACGAGCAGTACTTC. Translation: CASSHPGRPYEQYF. Based on the CDR3 plus reference TRBV7-8 and TRBJ2-7, the full variable domain is GAGVSQSPRYKVAKRGQDVALRCDPISGHVSLFWYQQALGQGPEFLTYFQNEAQLDKSGLPSDRFFAERPEGSVSTLKIQRTQQEDSAVYLCASSHPGRPYEQYFGPGTRLTVT.

This clonotype showed up many times. CDR3 loop: CASSFTGDKSEAFF. The CDR3 bases are TGTGCCAGCAGTTTCACAGGAGACAAGAGTGAAGCTTTCTTT. The rearrangement links TRBV12-3 or TRBV12-4 to TRBJ1-1, with D perhaps matching TRBD1 (5 bases). The ends were cut back, 3 bases at V and 7 bases at J, with 15 bases in the middle. This CDR3 is 14 amino acids long.

This clonotype was recorded at least ten times. The J gene is TRBJ1-6, the V gene TRBV5-1; 9 bases are a match to TRBD1. V gave up 0 bases and J gave up 10 bases; unmatched junction bases: 2. CDR1 and CDR2 from the germline V gene are SGHRS and YFSETQ. The CDR3 is 14 residues long. The CDR3 coding sequence is TGCGCCAGCAGCTTGGGGGACAGGGACTCACCCCTCCACTTT. Protein: CASSLGDRDSPLHF.

The chain has TRBV27 and TRBJ1-5; unclear D gene. This CDR3 spans 14 amino acids. The ends were cut back, 0 bases at V and 0 bases at J, with 3 bases in the middle. Germline assignment: CDR1 MNHEY and CDR2 SMNVEV (reference sequence). The chain's CDR3 is CASSLSDSNQPQHF. In DNA, the CDR3 is TGTGCCAGCAGTTTATCGGATAGCAATCAGCCCCAGCATTTT.

This clonotype has ten or more counts. V usage is TRBV19 and J usage is TRBJ2-2; D unresolved. V shed 3 bases and J shed 1 base, with 6 bases lying between them. This CDR3 has 14 residues. Germline values: CDR1 LNHDA, CDR2 SQIVND (reference sequence). Here the CDR3 DNA reads TGTGCCAGTAGTATGAATAGGAACACCGGGGAGCTGTTTTTT. Translated: CASSMNRNTGELFF.

This clonotype has just a few counts. This chain joins TRBV2 and TRBJ2-5; D remains ambiguous. Trimming pared 3 bases from V and 5 bases from J, leaving 10 bases between. This CDR3 spans 13 amino acids. Germline V CDR1 and CDR2: SNHLY, FYNNEI. CDR3 nucleotides: TGTGCCAGCAGTGACATTGTCGGCGAGACCCAGTACTTC. Its protein is CASSDIVGETQYF.